This is a list of T cell receptor beta chains from one sample in a study of OX40 agonist ivuxolimab in advanced cancers. Data came from immunoSEQ multiplex PCR; TCRdb stores just in-frame clones and leaves some out. The sample has some 81,000 clones, 80% to 90% seen once; the top ten hold just under 2%. Sequenced material: CD4+ or CD8+ T cells sorted from blood, taken in a trial of the OX40 agonist ivuxolimab. The receptors stem from an adult with an advanced solid tumor such as melanoma, head and neck, liver or kidney cancer. Each CDR3 is given with its conserved first and last residue. A D gene is named only where the DNA matches it firmly. Clone size is stated in some rows and not others, as once, few, many or a class when expanded.

>TRBD2|TRBV30|TRBJ2-3|.
CAWSVHTSGGWDTQYF
TGTGCCTGGAGTGTACACACTAGCGGGGGCTGGGATACGCAGTATTTT
>.|TRBV9|TRBJ1-2|.
CASSPSPGSDGYTF
TGTGCCAGCAGCCCTTCCCCGGGTAGCGATGGCTACACCTTC
>.|TRBV6-1|TRBJ1-2|few
CASSESNRPTYTF
TGTGCCAGCAGTGAATCGAATAGGCCCACCTACACCTTC
>TRBD2|TRBV6-5|TRBJ2-7|.
CASSYSRLAGDYEQYF
TGTGCCAGCAGTTACTCACGTCTAGCGGGAGACTACGAGCAGTACTTC
>TRBD1|TRBV27|TRBJ1-2|few
CASSIDRDRGYTF
TGTGCCAGCAGTATAGACAGGGATCGGGGCTACACCTTC
>TRBD1|TRBV7-9|TRBJ1-4|.
CASSRGQRTEKLFF
TGTGCCAGCAGCCGGGGACAGAGAACTGAAAAACTGTTTTTT
>TRBD1|TRBV7-9|TRBJ2-2|.
CASSSHRGEGTGELFF
TGTGCCAGCAGCTCACACAGGGGGGAAGGTACCGGGGAGCTGTTTTTT
>.|TRBV5-1|TRBJ2-3|.
CASSSSDRYDTQYF
TGCGCCAGCAGCTCGTCGGACAGATACGATACGCAGTATTTT
>.|TRBV4-2|TRBJ1-3|.
CASSPQGGAGNTIYF
TGTGCCAGCAGCCCACAGGGTGGTGCTGGAAACACCATATATTTT
>.|TRBV5-1|TRBJ2-3|.
CASSLEAGKDTQYF
TGCGCCAGCAGCTTGGAAGCAGGGAAAGATACGCAGTATTTT
>TRBD1|TRBV9|TRBJ2-1|once
CASSVAKTGGYNEQFF
TGTGCCAGCAGCGTAGCAAAGACAGGGGGCTACAATGAGCAGTTCTTC
>TRBD2|TRBV7-9|TRBJ2-5|once
CASSLGLAGGPGETQYF
TGTGCCAGCAGCTTAGGACTAGCGGGGGGGCCCGGGGAGACCCAGTACTTC
>TRBD1|TRBV7-2|TRBJ1-2|.
CASSPEQGNYGYTF
TGTGCCAGCAGCCCGGAACAGGGGAACTATGGCTACACCTTC
>.|TRBV9|TRBJ2-2|.
CASSAAIVTGELFF
TGTGCCAGCAGCGCCGCAATCGTTACCGGGGAGCTGTTTTTT
>TRBD2|TRBV19|TRBJ2-3|.
CASSVSSGGQDTQYF
TGTGCCAGTAGTGTGTCTAGCGGGGGTCAAGATACGCAGTATTTT
>.|TRBV19|TRBJ1-3|.
CASSPDPRNTIYF
TGTGCCAGTAGCCCTGACCCCCGAAACACCATATATTTT
>TRBD1|TRBV7-2|TRBJ1-5|.
CASSSGTGVQPQHF
TGTGCCAGCAGCTCCGGGACAGGGGTTCAGCCCCAGCATTTT
>.|TRBV30|TRBJ2-2|.
CAGASGWTGELFF
TGTGCCGGAGCGTCGGGGTGGACCGGGGAGCTGTTTTTT
>.|TRBV5-1|TRBJ2-3|.
CASSFGLEADTQYF
TGCGCCAGCAGCTTTGGCCTAGAAGCAGATACGCAGTATTTT
>TRBD1|TRBV5-6|TRBJ1-4|.
CASSLGTGVATNEKLFF
TGTGCCAGCAGCTTGGGGACAGGGGTTGCAACTAATGAAAAACTGTTTTTT
>TRBD2|TRBV5-1|TRBJ2-5|.
CASSLVAGGQETQYF
TGCGCCAGCAGCTTGGTGGCGGGGGGGCAGGAGACCCAGTACTTC
>.|TRBV4-2|TRBJ1-1|.
CASSPGEAARTAFF
TGTGCCAGCAGCCCTGGTGAGGCGGCAAGAACAGCTTTCTTT
>.|TRBV14|TRBJ2-1|.
CASSQLVGAGSNEQFF
TGTGCCAGCAGCCAGCTCGTGGGGGCAGGGAGCAATGAGCAGTTCTTC
>.|TRBV7-3|TRBJ2-6|once
CASGPQQGSILTF
TGTGCCAGCGGACCACAACAGGGCTCCATCCTGACTTTC
>TRBD2|TRBV7-6|TRBJ2-1|.
CASSRMTSGGTYNEQFF
TGTGCCAGCAGCAGGATGACTAGCGGGGGAACCTACAATGAGCAGTTCTTC
>.|TRBV9|TRBJ2-5|.
CASSVVGGQETQYF
TGTGCCAGCAGCGTAGTAGGGGGCCAAGAGACCCAGTACTTC
>TRBD1|TRBV28|TRBJ2-7|.
CASGIPTGQGGGSYEQYF
TGTGCCAGCGGAATCCCAACAGGACAGGGAGGAGGTTCCTACGAGCAGTACTTC
>TRBD1|TRBV7-9|TRBJ1-2|.
CASSVIPDRLDGYTF
TGTGCCAGCAGCGTCATCCCGGACAGGCTTGATGGCTACACCTTC
>.|TRBV28|TRBJ1-2|.
CASSLRARVYGYTF
TGTGCCAGCAGTTTAAGGGCCAGGGTCTATGGCTACACCTTC
>TRBD1|TRBV7-2|TRBJ2-1|.
CASSLEGQAYNEQFF
TGTGCCAGCAGCTTAGAGGGACAGGCCTACAATGAGCAGTTCTTC
>TRBD1|TRBV28|TRBJ1-5|.
CASSLTGTQHF
TGTGCCAGCAGTTTGACAGGGACTCAGCATTTT
>TRBD2|TRBV28|TRBJ2-7|.
CASSSTVRGTSGSYEQYF
TGTGCCAGCAGCTCAACTGTGAGAGGGACTAGCGGCTCCTACGAGCAGTACTTC
>TRBD2|TRBV5-1|TRBJ2-3|.
CASSLHGGGVTDTQYF
TGCGCCAGCAGCCTCCACGGCGGGGGGGTCACAGATACGCAGTATTTT
>TRBD1|TRBV28|TRBJ2-5|.
CASSQDRGHLQETQYF
TGTGCCAGCAGTCAAGACAGGGGACACCTCCAAGAGACCCAGTACTTC
>.|TRBV29-1|TRBJ1-4|.
CSVEDVVAGGGEKLFF
TGCAGCGTTGAAGACGTAGTCGCGGGGGGTGGTGAAAAACTGTTTTTT
>.|TRBV4-3|TRBJ2-3|.
CASSQDSTDTQYF
TGCGCCAGCAGCCAAGACAGCACAGATACGCAGTATTTT
>.|TRBV14|TRBJ2-5|.
CASSHRTGRVQYF
TGTGCCAGCAGCCACCGGACAGGGAGGGTCCAGTACTTC
>.|TRBV19|TRBJ1-2|once
CASSPKWVNYGRGSGYTF
TGTGCCAGTAGTCCCAAGTGGGTGAACTATGGTCGCGGTTCTGGCTACACCTTC
>.|TRBV19|TRBJ2-2|.
CASTRGYTGELFF
TGTGCCAGTACTAGGGGATACACCGGGGAGCTGTTTTTT
>TRBD2|TRBV10-2|TRBJ2-5|once
CASRLAGEETQYF
TGCGCCAGCAGACTAGCGGGGGAGGAGACCCAGTACTTC
>.|TRBV30|TRBJ2-1|.
CAWSVRLFNEQFF
TGTGCCTGGAGTGTACGGCTATTCAATGAGCAGTTCTTC
>TRBD1|TRBV10-3|TRBJ1-2|.
CAISEPGQAFLANYGYTF
TGTGCCATCAGTGAACCGGGACAGGCCTTCCTAGCTAACTATGGCTACACCTTC
>TRBD1|TRBV9|TRBJ1-3|once
CASSTTGSSGNTIYF
TGTGCCAGCAGCACGACAGGGTCCTCTGGAAACACCATATATTTT
>TRBD2|TRBV2|TRBJ2-3|.
CASSEGIAGGPTDTQYF
TGTGCCAGCAGTGAGGGAATAGCGGGGGGTCCCACAGATACGCAGTATTTT
>.|TRBV25-1|TRBJ1-3|.
CASSETGSSGNTIYF
TGTGCCAGCAGTGAAACAGGGAGCTCTGGAAACACCATATATTTT
>.|TRBV19|TRBJ2-1|once
CASSEPGRGGNEQFF
TGTGCCAGTAGTGAACCAGGCCGAGGGGGCAATGAGCAGTTCTTC
>TRBD1|TRBV2|TRBJ2-5|.
CASSERTGGSETQYF
TGTGCCAGCAGTGAAAGGACAGGGGGCTCAGAGACCCAGTACTTC
>TRBD2|TRBV29-1|TRBJ2-5|.
CSVVWEGQETQYF
TGCAGCGTTGTCTGGGAGGGACAAGAGACCCAGTACTTC
>TRBD2|TRBV7-3|TRBJ2-1|.
CASSPSGGEDEQFF
TGTGCCAGCAGCCCGTCTGGGGGGGAGGATGAGCAGTTCTTC
>TRBD2|TRBV2|TRBJ2-5|once
CASSLGLAGAGDETQYF
TGTGCCAGCAGCCTGGGACTAGCGGGGGCCGGGGACGAGACCCAGTACTTC
>TRBD1|TRBV13|TRBJ2-7|few
CASSLRDRGNYEQYF
TGTGCCAGCAGCTTACGGGACAGGGGTAACTACGAGCAGTACTTC
>.|TRBV30|TRBJ1-1|few
CARNKPGQNTEAFF
TGTGCCCGGAACAAGCCGGGTCAGAACACTGAAGCTTTCTTT
>.|TRBV6-6|TRBJ2-1|.
CASRGDRGSYNEQFF
TGTGCCAGCAGAGGGGACCGAGGGTCCTACAATGAGCAGTTCTTC
>TRBD2|TRBV18|TRBJ2-3|.
CASSLGLAGGPTDTQYF
TGTGCCAGCTCACTTGGACTAGCGGGGGGGCCCACAGATACGCAGTATTTT